The T cell receptor (beta chain) under discussion was sequenced for a study of Ad26.COV2.S vaccination and SARS-CoV-2 variants. Germline-derived CDR1 and CDR2 are PRHDT and FYEKMQ (reference sequence). The V and J ends lost 5 bases and 7 bases respectively, with 14 bases between them. The CDR3 covers 13 residues. The treatment is: about 20 received Ad26.COV2.S at low or high dose, single or two shots; five or six received placebo; per-sample allocation not given. Samples were taken on day 63 after the first vaccine or placebo injection. Repertoires were generated with immunoSEQ multiplex PCR, while TCRdb's copy carries only in-frame clones and drops some. Among some 240,000 clones listed, roughly 89% were seen once.

This specimen was peripheral blood, taken in a trial of Ad26.COV2.S vaccine versus placebo. The chain joins TRBV13 to TRBJ2-5, with D hard to call. The sequence was obtained from a person between 18 and 65 years old who received the Ad26.COV2.S COVID-19 vaccine or a placebo. For the CDR3, the DNA is TGTGCCAGCAGCGCACAGCCCCGGCGGACCCAGTACTTC. Protein: CASSAQPRRTQYF.